A single count supports the clone carrying this T cell receptor (beta chain). CDR3 length: 16 residues. Germline V gives CDR1 SGHRS, CDR2 YFSETQ. V lost 4 bases and J lost 9; bases outside the gene matches: 12. These data belong to a study of blood T cell repertoires in COVID-19. Overall study context: Sites in the United States, Italy and Spain provided acute and convalescent COVID-19 samples. Nucleic acid was either cDNA or gDNA, and it came from T cells, B-cell-depleted T cells, or PBMCs.

Per the study methods: Using reference gene primer amplification, nucleated cell counts were estimated. Profiling relied on immunoSEQ multiplex PCR, and the TCRdb table lists in-frame clones only, not all of them. Clone size and the V and J calls come from that table; the DNA yielded D and trimming. The data hold fewer than 250,000 clones, with 65% to 90% observed a single time. Enrolment of Seattle patients took place during active infection, and they were followed longitudinally. The sequence was collected from a man aged 50 to 59 with COVID-19, enrolled during active disease. Specimen: peripheral blood. J is TRBJ2-1 and V is TRBV5-1; 11 nucleotides align to TRBD2. The CDR3 is CASSPPTSGIGGEQFF. The DNA for the CDR3 is TGCGCCAGCAGCCCCCCGACTAGCGGGATAGGGGGTGAGCAGTTCTTC.